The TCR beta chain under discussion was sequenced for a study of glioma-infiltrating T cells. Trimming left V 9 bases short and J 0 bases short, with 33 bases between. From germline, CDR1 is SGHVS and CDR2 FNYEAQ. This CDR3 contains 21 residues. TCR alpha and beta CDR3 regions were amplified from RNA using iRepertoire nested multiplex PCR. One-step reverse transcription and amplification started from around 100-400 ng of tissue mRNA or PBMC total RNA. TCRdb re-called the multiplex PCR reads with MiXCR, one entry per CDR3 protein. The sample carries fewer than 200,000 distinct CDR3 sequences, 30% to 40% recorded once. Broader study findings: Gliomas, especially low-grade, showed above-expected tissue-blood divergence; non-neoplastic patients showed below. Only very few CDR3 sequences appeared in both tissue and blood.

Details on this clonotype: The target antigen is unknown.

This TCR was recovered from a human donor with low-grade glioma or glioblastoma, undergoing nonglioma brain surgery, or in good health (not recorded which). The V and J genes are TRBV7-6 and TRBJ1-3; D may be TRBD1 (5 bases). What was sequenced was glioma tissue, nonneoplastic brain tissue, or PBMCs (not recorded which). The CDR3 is CARSPRGGQGEPRCSGNTIYF. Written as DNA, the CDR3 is TGTGCCAGAAGCCCCCGGGGTGGACAAGGGGAACCCAGATGCTCTGGAAACACCATATATTTT.